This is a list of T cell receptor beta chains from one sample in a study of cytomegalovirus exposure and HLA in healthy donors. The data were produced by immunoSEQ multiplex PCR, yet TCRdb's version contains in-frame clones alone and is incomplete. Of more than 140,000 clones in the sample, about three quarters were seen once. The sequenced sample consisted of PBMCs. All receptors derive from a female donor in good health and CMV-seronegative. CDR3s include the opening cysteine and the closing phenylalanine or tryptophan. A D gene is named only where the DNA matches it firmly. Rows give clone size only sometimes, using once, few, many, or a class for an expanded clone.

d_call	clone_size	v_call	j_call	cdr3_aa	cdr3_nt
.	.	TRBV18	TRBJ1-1	CASCTDSTNTEAFF	TGTGCCAGCTGTACTGACAGCACGAACACTGAAGCTTTCTTT
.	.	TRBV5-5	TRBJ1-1	CASSLVSGREAFF	TGTGCCAGCAGCTTGGTTAGCGGTCGTGAAGCTTTCTTT
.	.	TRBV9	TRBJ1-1	CASSVAPGMNTEAFF	TGTGCCAGCAGCGTAGCCCCAGGAATGAACACTGAAGCTTTCTTT
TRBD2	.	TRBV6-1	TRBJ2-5	CASSGTSGPQETQYF	TGTGCCAGCAGTGGAACTAGCGGGCCTCAAGAGACCCAGTACTTC
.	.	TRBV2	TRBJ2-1	CASPGGPPLEDEQFF	TGTGCCAGCCCAGGGGGGCCCCCCTTGGAGGATGAGCAGTTCTTC
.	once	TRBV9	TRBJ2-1	CASSAGDRRNEQFF	TGTGCCAGCAGCGCGGGAGACAGAAGGAATGAGCAGTTCTTC
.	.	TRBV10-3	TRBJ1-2	CAISEAGQGIYGYTF	TGTGCCATCAGTGAAGCAGGGCAGGGGATCTATGGCTACACCTTC
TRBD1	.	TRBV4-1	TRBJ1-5	CASSQVDGTANQPQHF	TGCGCCAGCAGCCAAGTCGACGGGACAGCTAATCAGCCCCAGCATTTT
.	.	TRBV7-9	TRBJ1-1	CASSQRATANTEAFF	TGTGCCAGCAGCCAACGCGCGACAGCGAACACTGAAGCTTTCTTT
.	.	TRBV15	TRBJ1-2	CATSRDTAGFYGYTF	TGTGCCACCAGCAGAGACACGGCGGGGTTCTATGGCTACACCTTC
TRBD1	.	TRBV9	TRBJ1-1	CASSGGRDRGLRGEAFF	TGTGCCAGCAGCGGCGGACGGGACAGGGGGCTTCGTGGTGAAGCTTTCTTT
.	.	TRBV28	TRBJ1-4	CASTTGGAGNEKLFF	TGTGCCAGCACAACAGGCGGGGCCGGGAATGAAAAACTGTTTTTT
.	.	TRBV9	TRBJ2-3	CASSVGSRPSTDTQYF	TGTGCCAGCAGCGTAGGGTCGCGGCCCAGCACAGATACGCAGTATTTT
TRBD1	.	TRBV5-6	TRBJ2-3	CASSLVGGGTDTQYF	TGTGCCAGCAGCTTAGTAGGGGGCGGCACAGATACGCAGTATTTT
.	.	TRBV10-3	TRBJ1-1	CAISESPKETVPTEAFF	TGTGCCATCAGTGAGTCTCCCAAAGAAACAGTTCCCACTGAAGCTTTCTTT
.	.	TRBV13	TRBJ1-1	CASSSPTGLNTEAFF	TGTGCCAGCAGCTCACCGACAGGACTGAACACTGAAGCTTTCTTT
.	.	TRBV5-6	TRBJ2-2	CASSLRSGTGELFF	TGTGCCAGCAGCTTGAGGTCGGGCACCGGGGAGCTGTTTTTT
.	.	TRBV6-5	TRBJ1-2	CASSPWGGNYGYTF	TGTGCCAGCAGTCCCTGGGGGGGTAACTATGGCTACACCTTC
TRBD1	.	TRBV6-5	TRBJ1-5	CASSQDRVGQPQHF	TGTGCCAGCAGCCAAGACAGGGTGGGTCAGCCCCAGCATTTT
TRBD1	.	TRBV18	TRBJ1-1	CATHRGYTEAFF	TGTGCCACCCACAGGGGGTACACTGAAGCTTTCTTT
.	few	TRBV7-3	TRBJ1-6	CASSLEGRGNSPLHF	TGTGCCAGCAGCTTGGAAGGGCGGGGAAATTCACCCCTCCACTTT
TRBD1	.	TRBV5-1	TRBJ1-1	CASSKGQVPEAFF	TGCGCCAGCAGCAAAGGACAGGTACCTGAAGCTTTCTTT
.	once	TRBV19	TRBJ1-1	CASQIGRGGRQNTEAFF	TGTGCCAGCCAAATTGGTAGGGGGGGGAGGCAGAACACTGAAGCTTTCTTT
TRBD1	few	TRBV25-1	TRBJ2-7	CASSAGTGGSYEQYF	TGTGCCAGCAGTGCCGGGACAGGGGGCTCCTACGAGCAGTACTTC
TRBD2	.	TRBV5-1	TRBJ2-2	CASSRGGGTGELFF	TGCGCCAGCAGCCGGGGCGGGGGAACCGGGGAGCTGTTTTTT
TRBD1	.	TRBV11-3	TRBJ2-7	CASSLEGGPTYEQYF	TGTGCCAGCAGCTTAGAAGGGGGCCCCACCTACGAGCAGTACTTC
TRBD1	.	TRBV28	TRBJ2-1	CASSFAGGEVYNEQFF	TGTGCCAGCAGTTTCGCAGGGGGAGAGGTCTACAATGAGCAGTTCTTC
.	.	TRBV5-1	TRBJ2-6	CASSLDGGNSGANVLTF	TGCGCCAGCAGCTTGGATGGGGGGAACTCTGGGGCCAACGTCCTGACTTTC
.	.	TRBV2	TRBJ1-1	CASSDHRVGTEAFF	TGTGCCAGCAGTGATCACAGGGTGGGGACTGAAGCTTTCTTT
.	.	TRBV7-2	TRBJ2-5	CASSFTGPVRTQYF	TGTGCCAGCAGCTTTACAGGTCCAGTAAGGACCCAGTACTTC
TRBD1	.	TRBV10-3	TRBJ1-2	CAISEDDRGGRYTF	TGTGCCATCAGTGAGGACGACAGGGGTGGGCGCTACACCTTC
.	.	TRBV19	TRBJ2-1	CASSPSAQYNEQFF	TGTGCCAGTAGTCCCTCGGCACAGTACAATGAGCAGTTCTTC
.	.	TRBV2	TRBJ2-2	CASIERPGELFF	TGTGCCAGCATTGAGCGGCCCGGGGAGCTGTTTTTT
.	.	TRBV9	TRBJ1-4	CASSPSVGREKLFF	TGTGCCAGCAGCCCCTCCGTGGGGCGCGAAAAACTGTTTTTT
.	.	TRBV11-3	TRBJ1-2	CATEIQGYGYTF	TGTGCCACCGAAATACAGGGTTATGGCTACACCTTC
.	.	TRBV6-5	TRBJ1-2	CASSPKGANYGYTF	TGTGCCAGCAGCCCCAAAGGGGCGAACTATGGCTACACCTTC
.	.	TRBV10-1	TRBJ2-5	CASSELGREETQYF	TGCGCCAGCAGTGAGCTGGGGCGAGAAGAGACCCAGTACTTC
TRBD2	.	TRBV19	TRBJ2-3	CASSTGTSGTDTQYF	TGTGCCAGTAGTACCGGGACTAGCGGCACAGATACGCAGTATTTT
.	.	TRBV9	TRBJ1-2	CASSVDQVPNYGYTF	TGTGCCAGCAGCGTAGACCAGGTTCCGAACTATGGCTACACCTTC
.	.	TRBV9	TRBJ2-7	CASSVGAGQYEQYF	TGTGCCAGCAGCGTAGGCGCGGGGCAATACGAGCAGTACTTC
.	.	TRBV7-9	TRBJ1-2	CASSLAGEGYTF	TGTGCCAGCAGCTTAGCGGGAGAGGGCTACACCTTC
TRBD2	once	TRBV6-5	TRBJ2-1	CASGRRDGGFHEQFF	TGTGCCAGCGGAAGGCGGGACGGGGGGTTTCATGAGCAGTTCTTC
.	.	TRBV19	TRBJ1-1	CASSIGRANTEAFF	TGTGCCAGTAGTATCGGCAGGGCCAACACTGAAGCTTTCTTT
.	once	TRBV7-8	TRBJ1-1	CASSSKLGGETNAEAFF	TGTGCCAGCAGTTCAAAACTAGGGGGAGAAACTAACGCTGAAGCTTTCTTT
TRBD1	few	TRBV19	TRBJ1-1	CASGYRDRGPTEAFF	TGTGCCAGTGGGTACCGGGACAGGGGACCCACTGAAGCTTTCTTT